These 8 T cell receptor beta chains were all obtained from the same sample, sequenced in a study of T cells in Graves' hyperthyroidism and ophthalmopathy. RNA transcripts provided the source from which TCR beta CDR3 regions were amplified. HTBI primers were employed in a first-round RT-PCR of the TCR CDR3. Via MiXCR, TCRdb re-called the multiplex PCR reads, giving one row per CDR3 protein. The sample records 490,000 or so distinct CDR3 sequences, around a fifth being singletons. The sample consisted of blood. The receptors originated from a woman aged 70-85 years with Graves' ophthalmopathy.

The chain employs TRBV20-1 and TRBJ2-7; 9 bases align to TRBD1. The trim removed 3 bases at V and 4 bases at J, leaving 7 bases unmatched. Germline CDR1 DFQATT, CDR2 SNEGSKA (reference sequence). This CDR3 spans 14 amino acids. For the CDR3, the DNA is TGCAGTGCTAGTTCTGGGACAGGGCGATACGAGCAGTACTTC. Residues: CSASSGTGRYEQYF.

This clonotype was detected ten times or more. This rearrangement joins TRBV20-1 to TRBJ1-1; D perhaps matches TRBD1 (5 bases). Germline CDR1 is DFQATT and CDR2 is SNEGSKA (reference sequence). The CDR3 is made up of 12 amino acids. V was shortened by 4 bases and J by 7 bases, with 13 bases between the two germline ends. CDR3 residues: CSATQGIGEAFF. Written as DNA, the CDR3 is TGCAGTGCTACTCAGGGAATCGGTGAAGCTTTCTTT.

The J gene is TRBJ2-3, the V gene TRBV5-4; D possibly corresponds to TRBD1 (5 bases). The V end was cut by 4 bases, the J end by 0 bases, with 21 bases between. The CDR3 consists of 18 residues. Germline assignment: CDR1 SGHNT and CDR2 YYREEE (reference sequence). CDR3 DNA sequence: TGTGCCAGCAGCCCCCGAGCAGGGCCAGTCTTTAGCACAGATACGCAGTATTTT. Protein product: CASSPRAGPVFSTDTQYF.

This clonotype came up a few times. The chain uses TRBV6-1 and TRBJ2-2, with D uncertain. The V end was cut by 6 bases, the J end by 9 bases, with 14 bases between. CDR3 length: 13 residues. Germline V gene data show CDR1 as MNHNS and CDR2 as SASEGT. CDR3 in amino acids: CASREPLGWELFF. The DNA of the CDR3 is TGTGCCAGCAGAGAACCCCTGGGTTGGGAGCTGTTTTTT.

This clonotype occurred a few times. The rearrangement joins TRBV12-3 or TRBV12-4 to TRBJ2-3, with D unclear. V shed 3 bases and J shed 6 bases, with 13 bases lying between them. CDR3 length equals 14 residues. The chain's CDR3 is CASSLARNRDTQYF. Written as DNA, the CDR3 is TGTGCCAGCAGTTTGGCCAGAAATCGGGATACGCAGTATTTT.

The chain links TRBV12-3 or TRBV12-4 to TRBJ2-1; D possibly uses TRBD1 or TRBD2 (5 bases each). CDR3 length equals 15 residues. V was shortened by 2 bases and J by 10 bases, with 18 bases between the two germline ends. The CDR3 bases are TGTGCCAGCAGTTTAATGCCCTCCGGGGCAGGCGAGCAGTTCTTC. This gives the protein CASSLMPSGAGEQFF.

This clonotype was recorded many times. The chain combines TRBV12-3 or TRBV12-4 with TRBJ2-1; 8 bases are a match to TRBD2. V dropped 6 bases and J dropped 2; count of bases not matched to a gene: 6. The CDR3 sequence is 15 residues long. The CDR3 DNA reads as TGTGCCAGCAGCGCCGGTAGCGGGACCTACAATGAGCAGTTCTTC. Amino acid sequence: CASSAGSGTYNEQFF.

This clonotype was seen only a few times. The CDR3 spells CASSEAGGTEAFF. The CDR3 DNA follows: TGCGCCAGCAGTGAGGCAGGGGGCACTGAAGCTTTCTTT. The V gene is TRBV10-1, the J gene TRBJ1-1; TRBD1 matches at 7 bases. Germline CDR1 is WNHNN and CDR2 is SYGVQD (reference sequence). V shed 2 bases, J shed 4 bases, and the junction held 1 base outside the gene matches. The CDR3 has 13 residues.